This TCR beta chain derives from a study of a mutant IDH1 vaccine in newly diagnosed glioma. The time point here: baseline, week 1 (first vaccination visit). Treatment in this sample: pre-vaccination baseline after standard-of-care therapy. Patients carried new grade 3 or 4 IDH1-mutant astrocytomas lacking nuclear ATRX. V lost 2 bases to trimming and J lost 3 bases; unmatched junction nucleotides: 7. The CDR3 has 15 residues. From germline, CDR1 is MNHEY and CDR2 SMNVEV (reference sequence). TCRdb's table, derived via immunoSEQ multiplex PCR, lists solely in-frame clones and lacks some. The table lists around 89,000 clones, 83% of them singletons.

The chain recombines TRBV27 with TRBJ2-7; 7 bases map to TRBD1. Specimen: PBMCs, collected from a glioma patient treated with radiotherapy, temozolomide or both. The sequence was obtained from a woman between 45 and 60 years old with glioma. Here the CDR3 reads CASSLAPRDSYEQYF. As DNA, the CDR3 is TGTGCCAGCAGTTTAGCCCCCAGGGACAGCTACGAGCAGTACTTC.